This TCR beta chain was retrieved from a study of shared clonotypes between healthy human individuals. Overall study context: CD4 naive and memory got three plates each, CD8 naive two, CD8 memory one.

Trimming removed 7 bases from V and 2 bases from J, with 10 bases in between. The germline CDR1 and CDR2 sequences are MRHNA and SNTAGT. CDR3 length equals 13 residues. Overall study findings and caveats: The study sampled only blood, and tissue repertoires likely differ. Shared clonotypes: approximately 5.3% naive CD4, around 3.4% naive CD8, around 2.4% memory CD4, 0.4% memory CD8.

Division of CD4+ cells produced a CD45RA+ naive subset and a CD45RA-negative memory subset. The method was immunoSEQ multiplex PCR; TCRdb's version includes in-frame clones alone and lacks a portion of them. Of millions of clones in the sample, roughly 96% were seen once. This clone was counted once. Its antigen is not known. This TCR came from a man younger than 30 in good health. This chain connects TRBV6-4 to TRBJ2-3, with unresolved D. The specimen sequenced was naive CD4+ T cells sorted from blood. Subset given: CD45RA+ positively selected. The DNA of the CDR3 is TGTGCCAGCACCATCCCGAACACAGATACGCAGTATTTT. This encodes CASTIPNTDTQYF.